A single sample gave rise to the 12 T cell receptor beta chains below, sequenced in a study of beta chain features in type 1 diabetes. The study's findings and limits: TCRB CDR3 length was moderately but significantly reduced in all four CD4+ subsets of Type 1 diabetes patients.

No cognate antigen is known for these TCRs. The authors reverse transcribed all of the isolated RNA, so sequencing captured expressed TCRB transcripts. Data came from immunoSEQ multiplex PCR; TCRdb stores just in-frame clones and leaves some out. The table has hundreds of thousands of clones, 11% to 15% seen once. The sample consisted of naive CD4+ T cells from blood. The receptors shown here come from a man aged 18 to 29 with type 1 diabetes.

This chain uses TRBV28 with TRBJ1-2; D perhaps matches TRBD1 (5 bases). CDR3 length equals 12 residues. Germline values: CDR1 MDHEN, CDR2 SYDVKM. V lost 6 bases and J lost 9, with 14 bases in between. CDR3 protein: CASSVQGFSYTF. The CDR3 DNA is TGTGCCAGCAGCGTGCAGGGTTTTAGCTACACCTTC.

This clone turned up a few times. The chain joins TRBV2 to TRBJ1-1, with 7 positions matching TRBD1. This CDR3 is 13 amino acids long. Germline loops: CDR1 SNHLY, CDR2 FYNNEI. With V trimmed by 2 bases and J by 10 bases, 7 bases remained unmatched. The CDR3 bases are TGTGCCAGCAGTGAACCAGACAGGGACGTAGCTTTCTTT. As protein: CASSEPDRDVAFF.

CDR3 sequence (DNA): TGTGCCAGCAGCTTCAGGGTCGACGAGCAGTACTTC. Translated: CASSFRVDEQYF. The chain links TRBV7-9 to TRBJ2-7, with D perhaps TRBD1 (5 bases). Germline CDR1 and CDR2: SEHNR and FQNEAQ (reference sequence). V was trimmed by 3 bases and J by 5 bases, leaving 8 bases between them. The CDR3 totals 12 residues.

This clone came up a few times. This chain links TRBV7-2 with TRBJ2-7; D ambiguous. V was trimmed by 1 base and J by 6 bases, leaving 13 bases between them. Germline V gives CDR1 SGHTA, CDR2 FQGNSA. This CDR3 comprises 14 residues. CDR3 nucleotide sequence: TGTGCCAGCAGCTTAGTGCCCGCCCAAGGCGAGCAGTACTTC. This encodes CASSLVPAQGEQYF.

The chain employs TRBV9 and TRBJ1-4; D gene unclear. V gave up 4 bases and J gave up 8 bases, with 18 bases separating them. Germline values: CDR1 SGDLS, CDR2 YYNGEE. The length of the CDR3 is 15 residues. For the CDR3, the DNA is TGTGCCAGCAGCACCGACCCGGGTTTGGGGGAAAAACTGTTTTTT. Protein product: CASSTDPGLGEKLFF.

The rearrangement uses TRBV6-1 and TRBJ1-1; D perhaps matches TRBD1 (5 bases). The germline CDR1 and CDR2 sequences are MNHNS and SASEGT. Trimming stripped 7 bases from V and 6 bases from J, with 18 bases between. This CDR3 has 14 residues. The DNA for the CDR3 is TGTGCCAGCATCCCACATCCAGGGTCTCCTGAAGCTTTCTTT. This encodes CASIPHPGSPEAFF.

This clone was seen only a few times. J is TRBJ2-1 and V is TRBV4-3; possible D gene TRBD1, 6 bases. V was pared by 1 base and J by 3 bases, with 10 bases between. Germline V gives CDR1 LGHNA, CDR2 YSLEER. The CDR3 is made up of 15 amino acids. The CDR3 spells CASSQAQGFYNEQFF. CDR3 sequence (DNA): TGCGCCAGCAGCCAAGCACAGGGTTTCTACAATGAGCAGTTCTTC.

The chain links TRBV7-9 to TRBJ1-2; D call uncertain. Trimming removed 0 bases at V and 5 bases at J, with 13 bases between. The germline gives CDR1 SEHNR, CDR2 FQNEAQ (reference sequence). The CDR3 extends over 15 amino acids. CDR3 amino acids: CASSLAPKTRYGYTF. The CDR3 DNA reads TGTGCCAGCAGCTTAGCTCCGAAGACACGGTATGGCTACACCTTC.

This clone was counted only a few times. The rearrangement links TRBV14 to TRBJ2-7, with 10 bases fitting TRBD1. CDR1 and CDR2 from the germline V gene are SGHDN and FVKESK. V gave up 2 bases and J gave up 5 bases; unmatched junction bases: 6. The CDR3 spans 15 residues. CDR3 region: CASSQPGQGRDEQYF. The CDR3 bases are TGTGCCAGCAGCCAACCGGGACAGGGGAGGGACGAGCAGTACTTC.

This clone has ten or more counts. This chain joins TRBV4-1 and TRBJ2-1; 11 nucleotides agree with TRBD2. CDR3 size: 17 residues. V lost 1 base to trimming and J lost 8 bases; unmatched junction nucleotides: 10. Germline V gene lookup returns CDR1 MGHRA and CDR2 YSYEKL. The CDR3 coding sequence is TGCGCCAGCAGCCAAGTCGCTACTAGCGGGAGTTACTATGAGCAGTTCTTC. Its translation is CASSQVATSGSYYEQFF.

The chain employs TRBV6-7 and TRBJ2-7; D is ambiguous. TRBV6-7 is designated an ORF whose function remains uncertain. This CDR3 contains 17 residues. With 6 bases removed from V and 0 bases from J, the gap between germline ends came to 21 bases. CDR3 in DNA: TGTGCCAGCAGCTCTCATCAAGGGTTCCCGAGCTCCTACGAGCAGTACTTC. Its protein product is CASSSHQGFPSSYEQYF.

The chain is built from TRBV27 and TRBJ2-2; D is unresolved. V lost 5 bases and J lost 2, with 15 bases in between. Per germline, CDR1 MNHEY and CDR2 SMNVEV (reference sequence). The CDR3 extends over 16 amino acids. For the CDR3, the DNA is TGTGCCAGCAGTCGCGTTGGTCTCGCTAACACCGGGGAGCTGTTTTTT. Protein: CASSRVGLANTGELFF.